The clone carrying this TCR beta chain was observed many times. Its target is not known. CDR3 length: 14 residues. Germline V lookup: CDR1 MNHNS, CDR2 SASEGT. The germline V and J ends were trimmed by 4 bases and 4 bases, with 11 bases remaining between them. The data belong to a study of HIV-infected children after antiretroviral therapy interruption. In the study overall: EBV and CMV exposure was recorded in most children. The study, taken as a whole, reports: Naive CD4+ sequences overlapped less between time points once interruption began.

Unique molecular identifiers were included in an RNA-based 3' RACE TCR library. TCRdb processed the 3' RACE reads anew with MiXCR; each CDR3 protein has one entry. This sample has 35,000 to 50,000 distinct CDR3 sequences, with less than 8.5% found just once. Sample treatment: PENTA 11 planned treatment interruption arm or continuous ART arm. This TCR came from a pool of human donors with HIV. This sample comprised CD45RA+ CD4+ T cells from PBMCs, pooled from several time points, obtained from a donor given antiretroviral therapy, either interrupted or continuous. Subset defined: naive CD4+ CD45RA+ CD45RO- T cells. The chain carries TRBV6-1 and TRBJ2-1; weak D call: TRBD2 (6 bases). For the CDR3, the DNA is TGTGCCAGCAGTGGGCCTAGCGCGTACAATGAGCAGTTCTTC. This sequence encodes CASSGPSAYNEQFF.